The 32 T cell receptor beta chains below come from one sample, sequenced in a study of T cell responses to AZD1222 COVID-19 vaccine (dated by TCRdb to the early 2020s). Library method: the immunoSEQ multiplex PCR assay. TCRdb stores this immuneACCESS table with in-frame sequences only. Part of the clones is absent; in the studies checked, under half of the shortfall reflects unresolved V genes, and no reason is known for the rest. A total of some 110,000 clones appear in this sample, 93% of them only once. The ten biggest clones cover approximately 4.7% of the sample. What this sample's time point label stands for: baseline before first vaccination. Here the sequenced sample was peripheral blood, taken on day 0 of AZD1222 vaccination. Source of these receptors: an adult in good health.

The J gene is TRBJ2-2, the V gene TRBV30, with D perhaps TRBD1 (6 bases). The length of the CDR3 is 14 residues. The germline CDR1 and CDR2 sequences are GTSNPN and SVGIG (reference sequence). V dropped 3 bases and J dropped 4 bases, with 12 bases sitting between them. In DNA, the CDR3 is TGTGCCTGGAGGAGTGGGGGCGGCACCGGGGAGCTGTTTTTT. Translation: CAWRSGGGTGELFF.

The genes are TRBV30 and TRBJ2-1, with 7 bases that match TRBD2. The germline V gene encodes CDR1 GTSNPN and CDR2 SVGIG (reference sequence). V gave up 8 bases and J gave up 0 bases; unmatched junction bases: 19. The CDR3 is 18 amino acids. CDR3 region: CAAHIALAEISSYNEQFF. DNA for the CDR3: TGTGCCGCCCATATTGCTCTAGCGGAGATTAGCTCCTACAATGAGCAGTTCTTC.

V and J are TRBV2 and TRBJ2-7, with 7 bases that match TRBD2. The trim removed 5 bases at V and 6 bases at J, leaving 4 bases unmatched. In germline, CDR1 is SNHLY, CDR2 FYNNEI. This CDR3 is built from 12 residues. The CDR3 here is CASSPSSGEQYF. For the CDR3, the DNA is TGTGCCAGCAGTCCATCTAGCGGCGAGCAGTACTTC.

The count of this clone is one. The chain has TRBV5-1 and TRBJ2-2; D is uncertain. The ends were cut back, 4 bases at V and 4 bases at J, with 8 bases in the middle. The CDR3 sequence is 13 residues long. Germline V CDR1 and CDR2: SGHRS, YFSETQ. Here the CDR3 reads CASSTDLTGELFF. CDR3 nucleotides: TGCGCCAGCAGCACGGACCTCACCGGGGAGCTGTTTTTT.

This clone was seen only a few times. CDR3 nucleotide sequence: TGCGCCAGCAGCCCGGACGGGGGTTCCTACGAGCAGTACTTC. This encodes CASSPDGGSYEQYF. The V and J genes are TRBV5-1 and TRBJ2-7, with D maybe TRBD2 (6 bases). With 4 bases removed from V and 1 base from J, the gap between germline ends came to 12 bases. This CDR3 has 14 residues. Germline V lookup: CDR1 SGHRS, CDR2 YFSETQ.

The CDR3 protein is CASSQDWMRGAGGYTF. The DNA for the CDR3 is TGTGCCAGCAGCCAAGATTGGATGCGGGGCGCGGGTGGCTACACCTTC. The chain links TRBV3-1 (or the pseudogene TRBV3-2) to TRBJ1-2, with D possibly matching TRBD1 (5 bases). The V gene lost 0 bases and the J gene lost 7 bases, with 18 bases spanning the gap. Germline lookup yields CDR1 LGHDT and CDR2 YNNKEL (reference sequence). The CDR3 has 16 residues.

V gene TRBV7-9 combines with J gene TRBJ2-5; D gene unclear. Trimming shortened V by 7 bases and J by 1 base, and 10 bases separated the two germline ends. The CDR3 sequence is 13 residues long. The germline gives CDR1 SEHNR, CDR2 FQNEAQ (reference sequence). This chain's CDR3 is CASTFDTQETQYF. CDR3 bases: TGTGCCAGCACCTTTGATACCCAAGAGACCCAGTACTTC.

V is TRBV5-8 and J is TRBJ2-7; 9 nucleotides agree with TRBD2. Trimming at V came to 3 bases and at J to 4 bases, leaving 2 bases not matched to a gene. Germline V gene data show CDR1 as SGHTS and CDR2 as YDEGEE. The CDR3 consists of 13 residues. The CDR3 bases are TGTGCCAGCAGCTGGGGACTAGCATACGAGCAGTACTTC. Amino acid sequence: CASSWGLAYEQYF.

This chain uses TRBV3-1 (or the pseudogene TRBV3-2) with TRBJ1-4; no reliable D call. The CDR3 is 11 amino acids. Looked up from germline, CDR1 is LGHDT and CDR2 is YNNKEL (reference sequence). V dropped 1 base and J dropped 8 bases, with 2 bases sitting between them. CDR3 coding DNA: TGTGCCAGCAGCCAAGCGGAAAAACTGTTTTTT. It codes for CASSQAEKLFF.

This chain links TRBV4-3 with TRBJ1-2; weak D call: TRBD1 (6 bases). CDR1 and CDR2 from the germline V gene are LGHNA and YSLEER. Trimming left V 4 bases short and J 8 bases short, with 26 bases between. The CDR3 consists of 17 residues. CDR3 protein: CASSPGQDTGHKVGYTF. The CDR3 bases are TGCGCCAGCAGCCCTGGTCAGGACACGGGACATAAGGTGGGCTACACCTTC.

This clone showed up just once. The gene calls are TRBV11-2 and TRBJ1-2; D not resolved. Trimming took off 5 bases at V and 2 bases at J, with 21 bases between the two ends. This CDR3 is 17 amino acids long. CDR1 and CDR2 (germline): SGHAT, FQNNGV. The CDR3 here is CASSNGLEGRTNYGYTF. CDR3 in DNA: TGTGCCAGCAGCAATGGTTTAGAAGGGCGGACCAACTATGGCTACACCTTC.

The V call is TRBV11-2, the J call TRBJ2-2; a possible D gene is TRBD2 (7 bases). Germline CDR1 SGHAT, CDR2 FQNNGV. This CDR3 spans 15 amino acids. The V gene lost 5 bases and the J gene lost 7 bases, with 17 bases spanning the gap. CDR3: CASSPLSGGYGELFF. Written as DNA, the CDR3 is TGTGCCAGCAGCCCCTTATCGGGGGGCTACGGGGAGCTGTTTTTT.

The chain has TRBV9 and TRBJ2-2, with 11 nucleotides matching TRBD2. V shed 0 bases and J 4 bases; nucleotides not matched to a gene: 2. Germline lookup yields CDR1 SGDLS and CDR2 YYNGEE. The CDR3 covers 16 residues. The DNA for the CDR3 is TGTGCCAGCAGCGTAGTCACTAGCGGGAGCACCGGGGAGCTGTTTTTT. Translated: CASSVVTSGSTGELFF.

The rearrangement joins TRBV20-1 to TRBJ2-7; perhaps TRBD2 as D (5 bases). This CDR3 is 11 amino acids long. Germline CDR1 is DFQATT and CDR2 is SNEGSKA (reference sequence). V was trimmed by 2 bases and J by 3 bases, leaving 5 bases between them. CDR3 in amino acids: CSARTSYEQYF. The CDR3 coding sequence is TGCAGTGCTAGAACTAGCTACGAGCAGTACTTC.

The chain recombines TRBV11-3 with TRBJ2-4; 7 bases align to TRBD2. V gave up 7 bases and J gave up 0 bases; unmatched junction bases: 6. The CDR3 length is 15 residues. The germline gives CDR1 SGHNT, CDR2 YENEEA. The CDR3 DNA sequence: TGTGCCAGCAAGGGAGGGATTCTAGCCAAAAACATTCAGTACTTC. Protein sequence: CASKGGILAKNIQYF.

This clone has a single count. The CDR3, as DNA: TGTGCCAGTAGTGCCCGACAGGGGGCTAATTCACCCCTCCACTTT. This translates into CASSARQGANSPLHF. The chain couples TRBV19 to TRBJ1-6; 10 nucleotides match TRBD1. The ends lost 5 bases at V and 6 bases at J; junction bases unmatched: 4. Germline-derived CDR1 and CDR2 are LNHDA and SQIVND (reference sequence). CDR3 length: 15 amino acids. Filled out from reference TRBV19 and TRBJ1-6, the complete variable domain reads DGGITQSPKYLFRKEGQNVTLSCEQNLNHDAMYWYRQDPGQGLRLIYYSQIVNDFQKGDIAEGYSVSREKKESFPLTVTSAQKNPTAFYLCASSARQGANSPLHFGNGTRLTVT.

The CDR3 protein is CASRRDRGLTYNEQFF. The CDR3 coding sequence is TGTGCCAGCAGACGAGATAGGGGGCTAACATACAATGAGCAGTTCTTC. This chain connects TRBV2 to TRBJ2-1, with 7 nucleotides matching TRBD1. The ends lost 6 bases at V and 4 bases at J; junction bases unmatched: 12. Germline loops: CDR1 SNHLY, CDR2 FYNNEI. The CDR3 has 16 residues. The whole variable domain, remainder taken from reference TRBV2 and TRBJ2-1, is EPEVTQTPSHQVTQMGQEVILRCVPISNHLYFYWYRQILGQKVEFLVSFYNNEISEKSEIFDDQFSVERPDGSNFTLKIRSTKLEDSAMYFCASRRDRGLTYNEQFFGPGTRLTVL.

The V and J genes are TRBV5-5 and TRBJ1-2; 9 nucleotides align to TRBD1. The ends lost 0 bases at V and 7 bases at J; junction bases unmatched: 7. This CDR3 spans 15 amino acids. Germline CDR1 SGHKS, CDR2 YYEKEE (reference sequence). The CDR3 DNA is TGTGCCAGCAGCTTGGCCGTGGACAGGGGTTCTGGCTACACCTTC. Its translation: CASSLAVDRGSGYTF.

The CDR3 here is CASSLGGRGTDTQYF. CDR3 nucleotides: TGTGCCAGCAGCTTGGGCGGGAGGGGCACAGATACGCAGTATTTT. The chain combines TRBV7-8 with TRBJ2-3, with 9 bases fitting TRBD2. The germline V gene has CDR1 SGHVS and CDR2 FQNEAQ. V was clipped by 3 bases and J by 1 base; unmatched bases: 2. This CDR3 comprises 15 residues.

This chain uses TRBV18 with TRBJ1-2, with D possibly being TRBD1 (6 bases). CDR1 and CDR2 from the germline V gene are KGHSH and LQKENI. The CDR3 totals 15 residues. V lost 4 bases and J lost 2, with 14 bases in between. CDR3 region: CASSLRQDPNYGYTF. The CDR3 coding sequence is TGTGCCAGCTCACTGCGACAGGACCCGAACTATGGCTACACCTTC. Supplemented by reference TRBV18 and TRBJ1-2, the full variable domain reads NAGVMQNPRHLVRRRGQEARLRCSPMKGHSHVYWYRQLPEEGLKFMVYLQKENIIDESGMPKERFSAEFPKEGPSILRIQQVVRGDSAAYFCASSLRQDPNYGYTFGSGTRLTVV.

The chain combines TRBV7-2 with TRBJ2-7, with 9 bases lining up with TRBD1. CDR1 and CDR2 from the germline V gene are SGHTA and FQGNSA. V gave up 5 bases and J gave up 1 base; unmatched junction bases: 9. The CDR3 runs to 16 residues. The CDR3 DNA is TGTGCCAGCAGCAGGGACAGGGTTGGATTTTCCTACGAGCAGTACTTC. Its translation: CASSRDRVGFSYEQYF. Supplemented by reference TRBV7-2 and TRBJ2-7, the full variable domain reads GAGVSQSPSNKVTEKGKDVELRCDPISGHTALYWYRQSLGQGLEFLIYFQGNSAPDKSGLPSDRFSAERTGGSVSTLTIQRTQQEDSAVYLCASSRDRVGFSYEQYFGPGTRLTVT.

This chain connects TRBV6-5 to TRBJ2-5; TRBD2 agrees at 9 bases. After removal of 8 bases from V and 6 bases from J, the junction contained 7 bases not matched to a gene. From germline, CDR1 is MNHEY and CDR2 SVGAGI. The CDR3 consists of 13 residues. The CDR3 nucleotides read TGTGCCAGCGGGGCTAGCGGGATAAAGACCCAGTACTTC. Translating it yields CASGASGIKTQYF.

The CDR3, as DNA: TGTGCCTGGAGTGTACGTCAACGGAAGGAAGAGCAGTACTTC. It yields the protein CAWSVRQRKEEQYF. The genes are TRBV30 and TRBJ2-7; D is undetermined. V gave up 0 bases and J gave up 7 bases, with 16 bases separating them. The CDR3 sequence is 14 residues long. Germline V lookup: CDR1 GTSNPN, CDR2 SVGIG (reference sequence).

The chain joins TRBV24-1 to TRBJ2-7; D perhaps matches TRBD1 (5 bases). There are 14 residues in the CDR3. V was shortened by 2 bases and J by 6 bases, with 13 bases between the two germline ends. Germline V gene lookup returns CDR1 KGHDR and CDR2 SFDVKD. The CDR3 region is CATSDSGRVGEQYF. CDR3 DNA sequence: TGTGCCACCAGTGATTCTGGCAGGGTGGGCGAGCAGTACTTC.

About this clone: The junction departs from the called germline gene at one end, perhaps through a read error. The chain uses TRBV5-8 and TRBJ1-2; D ambiguous. Germline V CDR1 and CDR2: SGHTS, YDEGEE. This CDR3 region has 8 residues. The CDR3 reads CASTTGDF. The CDR3 DNA follows: TGTGCCAGCACCACTGGGGACTTC.

The chain has TRBV19 and TRBJ1-4; no firm D call. This CDR3 is built from 13 residues. The V end lost 8 bases, the J end lost 5 bases, and 12 bases lay between the germline ends. Germline lookup yields CDR1 LNHDA and CDR2 SQIVND (reference sequence). The CDR3 reads CASSWQFNEKLFF. The CDR3 region has the DNA TGTGCCAGTTCTTGGCAGTTCAATGAAAAACTGTTTTTT.

The chain is built from TRBV2 and TRBJ2-2; TRBD1 agrees at 7 bases. The CDR3 is 13 residues long. Germline lookup yields CDR1 SNHLY and CDR2 FYNNEI. V lost 8 bases and J lost 8; bases outside the gene matches: 8. CDR3: CASVQGVGGELFF. The CDR3 bases are TGTGCCAGCGTCCAGGGGGTCGGTGGGGAGCTGTTTTTT.

The chain is built from TRBV6-5 and TRBJ1-1; 9 nucleotides agree with TRBD1. Unmatched junction bases numbered 8, after V lost 8 bases and J lost 4 bases. The CDR3 sequence is 14 residues long. In germline, CDR1 is MNHEY, CDR2 SVGAGI. The CDR3 sequence is CASGTGGAVTEAFF. CDR3 in DNA: TGTGCCAGCGGAACAGGGGGCGCCGTCACTGAAGCTTTCTTT.

The rearrangement links TRBV5-1 to TRBJ2-1, with TRBD2 matching 8 bases. This CDR3 contains 13 residues. V was clipped by 4 bases and J by 8 bases; unmatched bases: 5. Germline lookup yields CDR1 SGHRS and CDR2 YFSETQ. CDR3 protein: CASSLSSGDEQFF. CDR3 coding DNA: TGCGCCAGCAGCCTGAGTAGCGGGGATGAGCAGTTCTTC.

The chain combines TRBV29-1 with TRBJ2-7; 9 nucleotides line up with TRBD2. Germline V lookup: CDR1 SQVTM, CDR2 ANQGSEA. V lost 8 bases and J lost 3; bases outside the gene matches: 11. The CDR3 is 14 amino acids. The CDR3 DNA is TGCAGCTTCCTTCTTGCGGGAGGGAACTACGAGCAGTACTTC. Translation: CSFLLAGGNYEQYF.

The chain joins TRBV5-1 to TRBJ2-3; 7 positions match TRBD1. This CDR3 contains 15 residues. CDR1 SGHRS and CDR2 YFSETQ come from the germline V gene. The trim removed 0 bases at V and 4 bases at J, leaving 5 bases unmatched. CDR3 region: CASSLGDTGADTQYF. The DNA for the CDR3 is TGCGCCAGCAGCTTGGGCGATACAGGGGCAGATACGCAGTATTTT.

This clone appeared once. This chain links TRBV18 with TRBJ2-2; D is possibly TRBD1 (6 bases). V was pared by 2 bases and J by 3 bases, with 19 bases between. There are 18 residues in the CDR3. CDR1 KGHSH and CDR2 LQKENI come from the germline V gene. For the CDR3, the DNA is TGTGCCAGCTCACCATCGATGGGCAGAGGGGGTGACACCGGGGAGCTGTTTTTT. Translation: CASSPSMGRGGDTGELFF.